The rows below give T cell receptor beta chains drawn from one sample of a study of T-cell reconstitution after alpha-beta-depleted transplantation in children. MiXCR, applied by TCRdb to the PCR reads, yields one record per CDR3 protein. The sample lists some 8,000 distinct CDR3 sequences, around 32% occurring once. This specimen consisted of peripheral blood, obtained 60 days after TCRalphabeta/CD19-depleted stem cell transplant. The receptors shown here come from a boy younger than two who had a stem cell transplant for SCID, so the T cells may come from the graft donor. Each CDR3 is given without its conserved first and last residue. D genes are given only for firm matches.

V gene,D gene,CDR3 length,CDR3 protein
TRBV6-5,NA,12,ASSYHSLSNEQF
TRBV12-3/TRBV12-4,TRBD1,12,ASSTGTGVNEQF
TRBV5-6,NA,12,ASSLGRESGGYT
TRBV7-9,NA,10,ASSESGMRQF
TRBV6-5,TRBD1,13,ASSYGGQYNEKLF
TRBV15,NA,11,ATSIPWGETQY
TRBV3-1,NA,15,ASCKQGPRESYNEQF
TRBV6-5,NA,13,ASSYLSGPQRPLH
TRBV5-4,NA,15,ASSLAPVGTNQETQY
TRBV3-1,NA,16,ASSPYPRWTTTQETQY
TRBV6-5,NA,13,ASSYSWASYNEQF
TRBV12-3/TRBV12-4,TRBD1,13,ASSPEGTGAEKLF